This passage covers 7 T cell receptor beta chains from one sample sequenced in a study of CD8+ T cells in alopecia areata. Extraction of RNA preceded its reverse transcription into cDNA, which served as the sequencing template. Clones were read by immunoSEQ multiplex PCR, and TCRdb kept only the in-frame ones, dropping some. Among 200,000 or so clones listed, roughly two fifths were seen once. Sample treatment: oral pan-JAK inhibitor, 5-10 mg twice daily. The specimen comprised CD4+ T cells sorted from blood, sampled at roughly week 36, from a patient treated with tofacitinib. The receptors derive from a human donor with alopecia areata.

The genes are TRBV19 and TRBJ1-1; D is unclear. CDR1 and CDR2 (germline): LNHDA, SQIVND (reference sequence). The CDR3 sequence is 13 residues long. V lost 4 bases and J 0 bases, leaving 6 bases between the germline ends. CDR3 amino acids: CASSNEVNTEAFF. CDR3 sequence (DNA): TGTGCCAGTAGTAATGAAGTGAACACTGAAGCTTTCTTT.

This sequence joins TRBV7-8 and TRBJ2-1; 7 bases agree with TRBD2. This CDR3 comprises 17 residues. Per the germline V gene, CDR1 is SGHVS and CDR2 is FQNEAQ. The J segment lost 1 base and the V segment lost 4 bases, leaving 10 bases of the junction unmatched. The CDR3 coding sequence is TGTGCCAGCAGCTCAAGATTGGGGGGGTCATCCTACAATGAGCAGTTCTTC. Residues: CASSSRLGGSSYNEQFF.

The chain couples TRBV21-1 to TRBJ2-5; TRBD2, the table's D call, lacks a check against the DNA. TRBV21-1 is recorded as a pseudogene. The CDR3 extends over 18 amino acids. The CDR3 DNA sequence: TGTGCCAGCAGCAAAGGATGGAGCGGGAGGGCTCCTTGGGGGACCCAGTACTTC. Encoded protein: CASSKGWSGRAPWGTQYF.

The chain combines TRBV27 with TRBJ2-5, with TRBD2 matching 7 bases. The J call is doubtful: the DNA matches TRBJ2-7 better. The CDR3 length is 15 residues. CDR1 and CDR2 (germline): MNHEY, SMNVEV (reference sequence). The CDR3 coding sequence is TGTGCCAGCAGGCCCGGGGGGTCCTCCTCCTACGAGCAGTACTTC. Protein product: CASRPGGSSSYEQYF.

To note about this clone: At one of its ends the junction is not consistent with the germline gene, which may arise from a read error. This chain connects TRBV7-9 to TRBJ2-7; D is perhaps TRBD1 (6 bases). CDR3 length equals 11 residues. Per germline, CDR1 SEHNR and CDR2 FQNEAQ (reference sequence). CDR3 region: CASSPLWGPIF. CDR3 DNA: TGTGCCAGCAGCCCCCTTTGGGGGCCGATCTTC.

V usage is TRBV11-2 and J usage is TRBJ2-7, with 8 nucleotides matching TRBD1. This CDR3 is built from 15 residues. V trimming: 5 bases; J trimming: 6 bases; junction bases outside the gene matches: 12. Per the germline V gene, CDR1 is SGHAT and CDR2 is FQNNGV. This CDR3 reads CASSPHGNRGTEQYF. CDR3 coding DNA: TGTGCCAGCAGCCCCCACGGTAACAGGGGGACCGAGCAGTACTTC.

This chain uses TRBV7-9 with TRBJ2-3, with D perhaps given as TRBD1 or TRBD2 (5 bases each). Germline V gene data show CDR1 as SEHNR and CDR2 as FQNEAQ (reference sequence). V shed 6 bases and J shed 2 bases, with 9 bases lying between them. The CDR3 extends over 13 amino acids. CDR3 in DNA: TGTGCCAGCAGTCGAGGGGACACAGATACGCAGTATTTT. Protein sequence: CASSRGDTDTQYF.